One and the same sample provided the 32 T cell receptor beta chains below, sequenced in a study of blood T cell repertoires in COVID-19. Generated by immunoSEQ multiplex PCR, the TCRdb table keeps only in-frame clones and is missing some. Of hundreds of thousands of clones in the sample, about 87% were seen once. Sequenced material: PBMCs or T cells enriched from blood (not recorded which). Every receptor here comes from a woman in her 50s who had recovered from COVID-19.

The genes are TRBV30 and TRBJ1-3; D is unclear. The germline V and J ends were trimmed by 1 base and 4 bases, with 8 bases remaining between them. Germline lookup yields CDR1 GTSNPN and CDR2 SVGIG (reference sequence). CDR3 length equals 13 residues. CDR3 DNA sequence: TGTGCCTGGAGTGCACAGCTCGGAAACACCATATATTTT. Protein sequence: CAWSAQLGNTIYF. Using reference TRBV30 and TRBJ1-3 for the parts outside the CDR3, the full variable domain is SQTIHQWPATLVQPVGSPLSLECTVEGTSNPNLYWYRQAAGRGLQLLFYSVGIGQISSEVPQNLSASRPQDRQFILSSKKLLLSDSGFYLCAWSAQLGNTIYFGEGSWLTVV.

This clone was detected once. This chain joins TRBV7-3 and TRBJ1-5; D remains ambiguous. CDR1 and CDR2 from the germline V gene are SGHTA and FQGTGA. The germline V and J ends were trimmed by 5 bases and 7 bases, with 12 bases remaining between them. This CDR3 region has 13 residues. CDR3 protein: CASSASREQPQHF. The CDR3 DNA follows: TGTGCCAGCAGCGCCTCGCGGGAGCAGCCCCAGCATTTT.

The V gene is TRBV20-1, the J gene TRBJ2-7, with D uncertain. CDR1 and CDR2 from the germline V gene are DFQATT and SNEGSKA (reference sequence). This CDR3 contains 11 residues. V shed 0 bases and J shed 6 bases, with 6 bases lying between them. The CDR3 sequence is CSARDRGEQYF. The CDR3 region has the DNA TGCAGTGCTAGAGATAGAGGCGAGCAGTACTTC.

The chain recombines TRBV7-6 with TRBJ1-6, with a tentative D call TRBD1 (6 bases). With 5 bases removed from V and 4 bases from J, the gap between germline ends came to 12 bases. The length of the CDR3 is 15 residues. CDR1 is SGHVS, CDR2 FNYEAQ, per germline. CDR3 sequence reads: CASSKTGNYNSPLHF. Here the CDR3 DNA reads TGTGCCAGCAGCAAAACAGGGAATTATAATTCACCCCTCCACTTT.

This clone came up once. V usage is TRBV11-2 and J usage is TRBJ2-1; 10 nucleotides line up with TRBD2. The trim removed 1 base at V and 7 bases at J, leaving 7 bases unmatched. Germline assignment: CDR1 SGHAT and CDR2 FQNNGV. The CDR3 runs 16 residues. The CDR3 nucleotides read TGTGCCAGCAGCTTAGCCGCCCTAGCGGGAGTTAATGAGCAGTTCTTC. This codes for CASSLAALAGVNEQFF.

There are a few counts of this clone. The rearrangement joins TRBV19 to TRBJ1-5; D ambiguous. This CDR3 is 15 amino acids long. Germline lookup yields CDR1 LNHDA and CDR2 SQIVND (reference sequence). Trimming pared 3 bases from V and 0 bases from J, leaving 9 bases between. CDR3 DNA: TGTGCCAGTAGTATCCAGAAATATAGCAATCAGCCCCAGCATTTT. As protein: CASSIQKYSNQPQHF.

The chain employs TRBV7-2 and TRBJ1-6; 7 bases are a match to TRBD1. The J segment lost 3 bases and the V segment lost 4 bases, leaving 3 bases of the junction unmatched. The CDR3 totals 15 residues. Germline V gene lookup returns CDR1 SGHTA and CDR2 FQGNSA. The CDR3 region has the DNA TGTGCCAGCAGCTCCCAGGGGGGCTATAATTCACCCCTCCACTTT. This encodes CASSSQGGYNSPLHF.

The sample holds one count of this clone. V gene TRBV28 combines with J gene TRBJ1-2, with a possible D match to TRBD1 (6 bases). Trimming removed 5 bases from V and 8 bases from J, with 18 bases in between. CDR3 length: 14 residues. The germline CDR1 and CDR2 sequences are MDHEN and SYDVKM. The CDR3 coding sequence is TGTGCCAGCAGTCCTTCCTCAGGGGAGCAGGGCTACACCTTC. This sequence encodes CASSPSSGEQGYTF.

This chain connects TRBV7-2 to TRBJ1-2, with D maybe TRBD1 (6 bases). The CDR3 totals 16 residues. CDR1 and CDR2 (germline): SGHTA, FQGNSA. V gave up 5 bases and J gave up 8 bases, with 24 bases separating them. The DNA of the CDR3 is TGTGCCAGCAGCCCCGGGGGGGCAGGGAGAGAAGGCGGCTACACCTTC. Its protein is CASSPGGAGREGGYTF.

The J gene is TRBJ1-5, the V gene TRBV19; TRBD1 matches at 7 bases. V was clipped by 2 bases and J by 5 bases; unmatched bases: 6. The V gene's germline CDR1 is LNHDA and CDR2 SQIVND (reference sequence). The CDR3 runs to 15 residues. CDR3 DNA sequence: TGTGCCAGTAGTATAATTAGACAGGGATATCAGCCCCAGCATTTT. Translating gives CASSIIRQGYQPQHF.

The genes are TRBV19 and TRBJ2-7; 8 bases align to TRBD1. The CDR3 has 14 residues. Per germline, CDR1 LNHDA and CDR2 SQIVND (reference sequence). J lost 2 bases, V lost 4 bases, and 4 bases had no gene match. The DNA of the CDR3 is TGTGCCAGTAGTACCAACAGGGGGACCTACGAGCAGTACTTC. This codes for CASSTNRGTYEQYF.

CDR3 sequence: CASSLRGQGALANEKLFF. DNA for the CDR3: TGTGCCAGCAGTTTACGAGGACAGGGGGCGCTTGCTAATGAAAAACTGTTTTTT. The V and J genes are TRBV28 and TRBJ1-4; 11 bases align to TRBD1. This CDR3 spans 18 amino acids. Germline V lookup: CDR1 MDHEN, CDR2 SYDVKM. V was clipped by 2 bases and J by 3 bases; unmatched bases: 8.

The rearrangement joins TRBV11-3 to TRBJ2-1; D is perhaps TRBD1 (6 bases). The germline gives CDR1 SGHNT, CDR2 YENEEA. The CDR3 length is 12 residues. V lost 4 bases and J 10 bases, leaving 11 bases between the germline ends. The CDR3: CASSSQGIEQFF. DNA of the CDR3: TGTGCCAGCAGCTCACAGGGTATAGAGCAGTTCTTC.

The chain is built from TRBV19 and TRBJ1-2; TRBD1 matches 9 bases. Per the germline V gene, CDR1 is LNHDA and CDR2 is SQIVND (reference sequence). The CDR3 runs to 14 residues. V was clipped by 9 bases and J by 4 bases; unmatched bases: 9. The CDR3 DNA reads as TGTGCCAGCAAACCGGGACAGGGAGGCTATGGCTACACCTTC. As protein: CASKPGQGGYGYTF.

The chain couples TRBV10-1 to TRBJ2-2, with D tentatively TRBD2 (5 bases). Per the germline V gene, CDR1 is WNHNN and CDR2 is SYGVQD (reference sequence). This CDR3 is 13 amino acids long. V was trimmed by 6 bases and J by 7 bases, leaving 12 bases between them. CDR3 nucleotides: TGCGCCAGCAGAGAGGGCCTGATCGGGGAGCTGTTTTTT. Translated, it gives CASREGLIGELFF.

The rearrangement links TRBV7-8 to TRBJ1-5, with D perhaps matching TRBD1 (6 bases). CDR1 is SGHVS, CDR2 FQNEAQ, per germline. This CDR3 is built from 17 residues. V was shortened by 0 bases and J by 5 bases, with 17 bases between the two germline ends. The CDR3 protein is CASSLALMRDTYQPQHF. CDR3 DNA sequence: TGTGCCAGCAGCTTAGCGCTAATGAGGGACACCTATCAGCCCCAGCATTTT. The full variable domain, in which reference TRBV7-8 and TRBJ1-5 provide the parts outside the CDR3, is GAGVSQSPRYKVAKRGQDVALRCDPISGHVSLFWYQQALGQGPEFLTYFQNEAQLDKSGLPSDRFFAERPEGSVSTLKIQRTQQEDSAVYLCASSLALMRDTYQPQHFGDGTRLSIL.

The chain combines TRBV6-5 with TRBJ1-1; the match to TRBD1 covers 10 bases. The CDR3 is made up of 15 amino acids. The germline V gene encodes CDR1 MNHEY and CDR2 SVGAGI. Germline trimming cut 6 bases from V and 1 base from J; bases unmatched to any gene: 5. The CDR3 is CASRGDRGGNTEAFF. The CDR3 bases are TGTGCCAGCAGAGGGGACAGGGGCGGGAACACTGAAGCTTTCTTT.

This clone was counted a single time. The J gene is TRBJ1-1, the V gene TRBV3-1 (or the pseudogene TRBV3-2); no clear D gene. The CDR3 totals 14 residues. Per the germline V gene, CDR1 is LGHDT and CDR2 is YNNKEL (reference sequence). V was pared by 1 base and J by 5 bases, with 11 bases between. This CDR3 reads CASSQAAGLTEAFF. DNA for the CDR3: TGTGCCAGCAGCCAAGCTGCCGGTTTAACTGAAGCTTTCTTT.

The chain uses TRBV5-6 and TRBJ2-5; TRBD2 matches at 10 bases. Germline V gene sequence: CDR1 SGHDT, CDR2 YYEEEE. This CDR3 region has 18 residues. Trimming took 1 base from V and 2 from J; bases not matched to a gene: 11. For the CDR3, the DNA is TGTGCCAGCAGCTTGCGGCCTAGCGGGAGTTTTCCTCAAGAGACCCAGTACTTC. It is translated as CASSLRPSGSFPQETQYF. Drawing the rest from reference TRBV5-6 and TRBJ2-5, the complete variable domain is DAGVTQSPTHLIKTRGQQVTLRCSPKSGHDTVSWYQQALGQGPQFIFQYYEEEERQRGNFPDRFSGHQFPNYSSELNVNALLLGDSALYLCASSLRPSGSFPQETQYFGPGTRLLVL.

This clone was counted a few times. The chain employs TRBV6-1 and TRBJ1-6; TRBD1 matches 10 bases. The CDR3 loop spans 17 amino acids. The V and J ends lost 4 bases and 6 bases, in that order; junction bases with no gene match: 9. CDR1 is MNHNS and CDR2 is SASEGT in the germline V gene. CDR3 residues: CASSVPGQGLGNSPLHF. CDR3 nucleotide sequence: TGTGCCAGCAGTGTCCCGGGACAGGGGCTAGGTAATTCACCCCTCCACTTT.

This chain joins TRBV5-1 and TRBJ1-1; D might be TRBD1 (5 bases). Trimming pared 5 bases from V and 2 bases from J, leaving 7 bases between. Germline CDR1 SGHRS, CDR2 YFSETQ. The CDR3 has 12 amino acids. This CDR3 is CASSQGNTEAFF. The CDR3 DNA reads TGCGCCAGCAGTCAGGGCAACACTGAAGCTTTCTTT.

The CDR3 DNA sequence: TGTGCCAGCAGTTTGGCACCAGGTAGCAATCAGCCCCAGCATTTT. Translating it yields CASSLAPGSNQPQHF. This chain connects TRBV28 to TRBJ1-5; D not certain. V was clipped by 3 bases and J by 0 bases, with 9 bases between them. Germline V CDR1 and CDR2: MDHEN, SYDVKM. This CDR3 region has 15 residues.

The chain is built from TRBV28 and TRBJ1-2; no clear D. The V gene's germline CDR1 is MDHEN and CDR2 SYDVKM. There are 13 residues in the CDR3. The V end lost 10 bases, the J end lost 3 bases, and 15 bases lay between the germline ends. In DNA form, the CDR3 reads TGTGCCACCGGAGGGCGGGCTTACTATGGCTACACCTTC. It codes for CATGGRAYYGYTF.

This clone has only one observation. The chain couples TRBV3-1 (or the pseudogene TRBV3-2) to TRBJ1-2; 8 nucleotides agree with TRBD1. J gave up 0 bases and V 6 bases, and 3 bases lay outside the gene matches. The CDR3 runs to 14 residues. CDR1 and CDR2 (germline): LGHDT, YNNKEL (reference sequence). In nucleotides, the CDR3 is TGTGCCAGCAGAGGGGACAGGTCTAACTATGGCTACACCTTC. Translating gives CASRGDRSNYGYTF.

Here the CDR3 reads CASSLVSVYGGTTFF. DNA for the CDR3: TGTGCCAGCAGCTTGGTTTCGGTGTATGGGGGGACGACTTTCTTT. This chain joins TRBV5-4 and TRBJ1-1; the D gene is possibly TRBD1 (5 bases). Trimming pared 0 bases from V and 12 bases from J, leaving 21 bases between. This CDR3 contains 15 residues. Germline CDR1 is SGHNT and CDR2 is YYREEE (reference sequence). Together with reference TRBV5-4 and TRBJ1-1, the CDR3 gives the full variable domain: ETGVTQSPTHLIKTRGQQVTLRCSSQSGHNTVSWYQQALGQGPQFIFQYYREEENGRGNFPPRFSGLQFPNYSSELNVNALELDDSALYLCASSLVSVYGGTTFFGQGTRLTVV.

This rearrangement joins TRBV28 to TRBJ1-3, with D possibly TRBD1 on 5 matching bases. The CDR3 contains 14 residues. Germline CDR1 reads MDHEN; CDR2 reads SYDVKM. V dropped 2 bases and J dropped 5 bases, with 10 bases sitting between them. The CDR3 reads CASSLVRDRNTIYF. CDR3 nucleotides: TGTGCCAGCAGTTTAGTCAGGGATAGAAACACCATATATTTT.

The chain uses TRBV28 and TRBJ1-5, with D possibly matching TRBD1 (5 bases). Germline V CDR1 and CDR2: MDHEN, SYDVKM. The CDR3 extends over 14 amino acids. Trimming stripped 7 bases from V and 3 bases from J, with 13 bases between. CDR3 coding DNA: TGTGCCAGCACCCAGGCGGGGCTCAATCAGCCCCAGCATTTT. It yields the protein CASTQAGLNQPQHF.

This chain joins TRBV9 and TRBJ2-1; TRBD2 agrees at 9 bases. The germline CDR1 and CDR2 sequences are SGDLS and YYNGEE. The CDR3 spans 17 residues. V was pared by 0 bases and J by 6 bases, with 10 bases of the junction left unmatched. CDR3 DNA: TGTGCCAGCAGCGTAGGCATAGCGGGAGCCTCTATCAATGAGCAGTTCTTC. Its protein product is CASSVGIAGASINEQFF.

There are a few counts of this clone. The chain links TRBV7-2 to TRBJ2-2, with 9 positions matching TRBD2. Germline trimming cut 1 base from V and 8 bases from J; bases unmatched to any gene: 5. The length of the CDR3 is 15 residues. CDR1 and CDR2 (germline): SGHTA, FQGNSA. CDR3 sequence reads: CASSLGSSGMGELFF. The CDR3 nucleotides are TGTGCCAGCAGCTTAGGATCTAGCGGGATGGGGGAGCTGTTTTTT.

This chain connects TRBV19 to TRBJ1-1; D remains unclear. V lost 6 bases to trimming and J lost 0 bases, with 8 bases between them. The length of the CDR3 is 13 residues. The V gene's germline CDR1 is LNHDA and CDR2 SQIVND (reference sequence). CDR3 in amino acids: CASRTELNTEAFF. The CDR3 region has the DNA TGTGCCAGTAGAACAGAGTTGAACACTGAAGCTTTCTTT. Full variable domain (outside the CDR3, taken from reference TRBV19 and TRBJ1-1): DGGITQSPKYLFRKEGQNVTLSCEQNLNHDAMYWYRQDPGQGLRLIYYSQIVNDFQKGDIAEGYSVSREKKESFPLTVTSAQKNPTAFYLCASRTELNTEAFFGQGTRLTVV.

The chain recombines TRBV9 with TRBJ2-1; 8 nucleotides align to TRBD1. The germline V gene encodes CDR1 SGDLS and CDR2 YYNGEE. The CDR3 is 15 amino acids. With 0 bases clipped from V and 5 bases from J, the junction kept 4 bases outside the gene matches. The CDR3 DNA follows: TGTGCCAGCAGCGTAGTGGACAGGGAAAACAATGAGCAGTTCTTC. Protein: CASSVVDRENNEQFF.

The genes are TRBV5-1 and TRBJ2-7; D is uncertain. Germline CDR1 reads SGHRS; CDR2 reads YFSETQ. The ends were cut back, 2 bases at V and 6 bases at J, with 18 bases in the middle. This CDR3 is built from 15 residues. CDR3 region: CASSFSTSSKFEQYF. Here the CDR3 DNA reads TGCGCCAGCAGCTTCTCGACTTCGTCTAAATTCGAGCAGTACTTC.